A single sample is the source of the 5 T cell receptor beta chains below, sequenced in a study of control samples from healthy donors and cancer patients. TCRdb keeps only in-frame clones here, not all; method: immunoSEQ multiplex PCR. The sample records roughly 400,000 clones, approximately 92% being singletons. Material for sequencing was PBMCs. These receptor sequences come from a man in his forties with head and neck cancer.

This clone has a handful of counts. The chain uses TRBV6-6 and TRBJ1-1; perhaps TRBD1 as D (6 bases). The germline V gene has CDR1 MNHNY and CDR2 SVGAGI (reference sequence). The germline V and J ends were trimmed by 5 bases and 8 bases, with 15 bases remaining between them. CDR3 size: 13 residues. The CDR3 coding sequence is TGTGCCAGCAGTGGGGGGCAGGGTAGGGAAGCTTTCTTT. This translates into CASSGGQGREAFF.

V gene TRBV27 combines with J gene TRBJ2-1, with D possibly being TRBD2 (5 bases). The germline V gene has CDR1 MNHEY and CDR2 SMNVEV (reference sequence). The V and J ends lost 5 bases and 7 bases respectively, with 6 bases between them. This CDR3 contains 11 residues. The CDR3 region is CASSAGNEQFF. The CDR3 coding sequence is TGTGCCAGCAGTGCGGGTAATGAGCAGTTCTTC.

The chain is built from TRBV5-1 and TRBJ2-7, with 10 bases that match TRBD1. The germline V gene has CDR1 SGHRS and CDR2 YFSETQ. V lost 0 bases, J lost 2 bases, and 2 bases stayed unmatched. This CDR3 region has 15 residues. CDR3 amino acids: CASSLGGTGAYEQYF. The CDR3 DNA is TGCGCCAGCAGCTTGGGCGGGACAGGGGCCTACGAGCAGTACTTC.

The rearrangement links TRBV27 to TRBJ2-1; no firm D call. Germline loops: CDR1 MNHEY, CDR2 SMNVEV (reference sequence). This CDR3 has 15 amino acids. V was clipped by 6 bases and J by 0 bases, with 12 bases between them. The CDR3 reads CASRLGGSSYNEQFF. In nucleotides, the CDR3 is TGTGCCAGCAGGTTAGGCGGTAGCTCCTACAATGAGCAGTTCTTC.

V gene TRBV5-5 combines with J gene TRBJ1-2; maybe TRBD1 (5 bases). This CDR3 is built from 13 residues. The ends were cut back, 3 bases at V and 2 bases at J, with 8 bases in the middle. Germline loops: CDR1 SGHKS, CDR2 YYEKEE (reference sequence). CDR3 DNA sequence: TGTGCCAGCAGCTACGACAGAAACTATGGCTACACCTTC. As protein: CASSYDRNYGYTF. Full variable domain (rest looked up from reference TRBV5-5 and TRBJ1-2): DAGVTQSPTHLIKTRGQQVTLRCSPISGHKSVSWYQQVLGQGPQFIFQYYEKEERGRGNFPDRFSARQFPNYSSELNVNALLLGDSALYLCASSYDRNYGYTFGSGTRLTVV.